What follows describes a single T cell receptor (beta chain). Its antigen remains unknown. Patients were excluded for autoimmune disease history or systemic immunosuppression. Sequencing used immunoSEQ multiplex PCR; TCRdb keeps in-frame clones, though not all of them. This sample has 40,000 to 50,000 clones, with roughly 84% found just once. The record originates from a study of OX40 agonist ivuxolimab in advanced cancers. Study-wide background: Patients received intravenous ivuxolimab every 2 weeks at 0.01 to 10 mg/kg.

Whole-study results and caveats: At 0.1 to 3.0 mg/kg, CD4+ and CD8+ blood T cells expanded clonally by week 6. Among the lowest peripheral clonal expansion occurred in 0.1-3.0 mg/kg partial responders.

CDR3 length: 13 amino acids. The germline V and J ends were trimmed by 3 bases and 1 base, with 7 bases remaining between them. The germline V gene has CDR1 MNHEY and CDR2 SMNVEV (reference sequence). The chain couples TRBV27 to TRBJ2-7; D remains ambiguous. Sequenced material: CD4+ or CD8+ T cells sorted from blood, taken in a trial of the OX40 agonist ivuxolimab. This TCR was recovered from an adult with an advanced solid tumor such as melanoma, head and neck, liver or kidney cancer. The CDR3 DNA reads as TGTGCCAGCAGTTTTTCGCCATCCTACGAGCAGTACTTC. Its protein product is CASSFSPSYEQYF.